Listed below are T cell receptor beta chains from one sample, sequenced in a study of PD-1 blockade in classical Hodgkin lymphoma. The data were produced by immunoSEQ multiplex PCR, yet TCRdb's version contains in-frame clones alone and is incomplete. The top ten clones hold 1% of a sample with 15,000 to 20,000 clones, roughly 80% of them seen once. The sequenced sample was CD4+ T cells from blood, obtained at baseline. Receptors originate from a human donor with classical Hodgkin lymphoma. CDR3s include the opening cysteine and the closing phenylalanine or tryptophan. D genes are given only for firm matches. Clone size is not always given. Where it is, it says once, few, many or a class for expanded clones.

d_call clone_size j_call v_call cdr3_aa cdr3_nt
TRBD2 NA TRBJ2-1 TRBV29-1 CSVVEASGGSEQFF TGCAGCGTTGTAGAAGCTAGCGGTGGGTCTGAGCAGTTCTTC
NA NA TRBJ1-5 TRBV4-2 CASRYRGDLNQPQHF TGTGCCAGCAGATATAGGGGGGACCTCAATCAGCCCCAGCATTTT
NA NA TRBJ2-2 TRBV4-2 CASSQDEGRITGELFF TGTGCCAGCAGCCAAGATGAGGGACGCATCACCGGGGAGCTGTTTTTT
NA NA TRBJ2-3 TRBV19 CASKPFPSTDTQYF TGTGCCAGCAAGCCTTTCCCCAGCACAGATACGCAGTATTTT
TRBD2 once TRBJ2-7 TRBV5-1 CASSLARTSGNYEQYF TGCGCCAGCAGCTTGGCCCGGACTAGCGGGAACTACGAGCAGTACTTC
NA NA TRBJ2-2 TRBV2 CASSYNPGGHGELFF TGTGCCAGCAGTTATAACCCAGGGGGGCACGGGGAGCTGTTTTTT
NA NA TRBJ1-1 TRBV10-3 CAISDAGGVDTEAFF TGTGCCATCAGTGATGCGGGCGGGGTCGACACTGAAGCTTTCTTT
TRBD2 NA TRBJ2-3 TRBV19 CASSFGGGRSDTQYF TGTGCCAGTAGCTTCGGGGGGGGCCGGTCAGATACGCAGTATTTT
NA NA TRBJ2-6 TRBV13 CASTAGLPGANVLTF TGTGCCAGCACGGCAGGGCTGCCTGGGGCCAACGTCCTGACTTTC
TRBD1 NA TRBJ1-1 TRBV18 CASSPLPGGTSEAFF TGTGCCAGCTCACCACTGCCAGGGGGTACCTCTGAAGCTTTCTTT
NA NA TRBJ2-5 TRBV2 CASSEGRRWETQYF TGTGCCAGCAGTGAAGGGCGGCGTTGGGAGACCCAGTACTTC
NA NA TRBJ1-4 TRBV6-1 CASSARTPATNEKLFF TGTGCCAGCAGTGCCCGGACACCTGCAACTAATGAAAAACTGTTTTTT
NA NA TRBJ1-2 TRBV7-9 CASSLETARYGYTF TGTGCCAGCAGCTTAGAAACAGCCCGATATGGCTACACCTTC
NA NA TRBJ1-1 TRBV7-9 CASSLRRGNTEAFF TGTGCCAGCAGCCTACGGAGGGGGAACACTGAAGCTTTCTTT